A single T cell receptor (beta chain) is shown here with its context. Following extraction, RNA underwent reverse transcription to cDNA, which served as the sequencing template. The method was immunoSEQ multiplex PCR; TCRdb's version includes in-frame clones alone and lacks a portion of them. The sample includes about 190,000 clones, around 50% of them seen just once. V was pared by 7 bases and J by 2 bases, with 9 bases between. The V gene's germline CDR1 is LNHDA and CDR2 SQIVND (reference sequence). This CDR3 comprises 13 residues. This record belongs to a study of CD8+ T cells in alopecia areata. Researchers took lesional scalp punch biopsies and peripheral blood from people who were alopecia areata patients.

This rearrangement joins TRBV19 to TRBJ2-1, with a possible D match to TRBD1 (6 bases). The origin of this receptor is a human donor with alopecia areata. The starting material was CD4+ T cells sorted from blood, obtained at week 0. The CDR3 nucleotides are TGTGCCAGTACGCAGGGGACCTACAATGAGCAGTTCTTC. It specifies CASTQGTYNEQFF. Using reference TRBV19 and TRBJ2-1 for the parts outside the CDR3, the full variable domain is DGGITQSPKYLFRKEGQNVTLSCEQNLNHDAMYWYRQDPGQGLRLIYYSQIVNDFQKGDIAEGYSVSREKKESFPLTVTSAQKNPTAFYLCASTQGTYNEQFFGPGTRLTVL.